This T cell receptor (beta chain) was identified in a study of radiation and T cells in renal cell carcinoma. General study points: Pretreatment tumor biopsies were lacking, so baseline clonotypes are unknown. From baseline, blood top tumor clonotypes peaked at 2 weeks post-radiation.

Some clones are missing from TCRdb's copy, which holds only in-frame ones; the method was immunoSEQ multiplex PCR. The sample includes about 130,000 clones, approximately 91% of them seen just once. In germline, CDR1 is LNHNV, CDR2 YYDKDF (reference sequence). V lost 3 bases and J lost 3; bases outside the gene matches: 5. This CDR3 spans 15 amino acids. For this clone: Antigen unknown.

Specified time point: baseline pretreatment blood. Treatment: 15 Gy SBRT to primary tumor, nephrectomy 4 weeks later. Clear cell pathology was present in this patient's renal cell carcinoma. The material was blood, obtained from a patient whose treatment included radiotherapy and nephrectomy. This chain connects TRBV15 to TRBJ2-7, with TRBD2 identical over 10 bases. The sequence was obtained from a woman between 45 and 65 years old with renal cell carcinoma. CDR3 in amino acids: CATSRASGSYYEQYF. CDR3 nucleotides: TGTGCCACCAGCAGGGCTAGCGGGAGCTACTACGAGCAGTACTTC.